This TCR beta chain was recorded in a study of vaccination effects on CD4 cells after COVID-19. Study outcomes and limitations: Late post-vaccination samples showed marked contraction of infection- and vaccine-induced clones. Few convalescent patients and no early post-infection timepoints were included in the study.

This CDR3 region has 14 residues. CDR1 and CDR2 (germline): SEHNR, FQNEAQ (reference sequence). Trimming took 1 base from V and 7 from J; bases not matched to a gene: 5. In the case of this clone: The target antigen is unknown.

The method was immunoSEQ multiplex PCR; TCRdb's version includes in-frame clones alone and lacks a portion of them. The sample records about 54,000 clones, roughly 80% being singletons. Ahead of sequencing, the ViraFEST assay grew antigen-specific CD4+ T cells using viral peptide pools. With 9 to 11 days of culture completed, CD4+ T cells were isolated. About 2.2 million PBMC per well were cultured with roughly 9 IU/ml IL-2 and about 10 ug/ml peptides. Cultures had half their medium replaced with IL-2 medium on days 3 and 7. The origin of this receptor is a human donor who received a COVID-19 vaccine. Sequencing was performed on CD4+ T cells from PBMCs cultured with HCoV-229E spike peptides, taken before COVID-19 vaccination. The gene calls are TRBV7-9 and TRBJ2-3; the match to TRBD2 covers 7 bases. The CDR3 bases are TGTGCCAGCAGCTTAGGGTGGGGGGGAAATACGCAGTATTTT. It encodes CASSLGWGGNTQYF.